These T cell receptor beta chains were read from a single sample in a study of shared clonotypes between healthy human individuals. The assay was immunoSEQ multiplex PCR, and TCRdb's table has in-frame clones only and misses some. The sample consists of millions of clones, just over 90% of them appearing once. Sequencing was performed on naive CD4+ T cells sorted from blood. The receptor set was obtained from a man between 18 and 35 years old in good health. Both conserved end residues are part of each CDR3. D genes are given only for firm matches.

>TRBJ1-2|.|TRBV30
TGTGCCTGGGGGTATGGCTACACCTTC
CAWGYGYTF
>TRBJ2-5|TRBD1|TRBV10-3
TGTGCCATTTCCGCGACAGGGAAAGAGACCCAGTACTTC
CAISATGKETQYF
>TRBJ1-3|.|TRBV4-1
TGCGCCAGCAGCCAAGTGGGGACGGCCAACTCTGGAAACACCATATATTTT
CASSQVGTANSGNTIYF
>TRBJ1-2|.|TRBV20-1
TGCAGTGCTGGGCTTGAGGATGGCTACACCTTC
CSAGLEDGYTF
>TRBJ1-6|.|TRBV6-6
TGTGCCAGCAAGGATTTGGGAGATTCACCCCTCCACTTT
CASKDLGDSPLHF
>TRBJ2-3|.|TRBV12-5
TGTGCTAGCACCCTTACTGGCACAGATACGCAGTATTTT
CASTLTGTDTQYF
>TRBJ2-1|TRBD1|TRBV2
TGTGCCAGCAGTGAAGTGGGGACAGGGCACAATGAGCAGTTCTTC
CASSEVGTGHNEQFF
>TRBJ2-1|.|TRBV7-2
TGTGCCAGCAGATATTCCGCGGGAACTTACAATGAGCAGTTCTTC
CASRYSAGTYNEQFF
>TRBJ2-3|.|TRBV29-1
TGCAGCGTTGGACCAGGGTCCGCAGATACGCAGTATTTT
CSVGPGSADTQYF
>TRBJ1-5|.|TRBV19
TGTGCCAGTAGTATCCACTCATATCAGCCCCAGCATTTT
CASSIHSYQPQHF